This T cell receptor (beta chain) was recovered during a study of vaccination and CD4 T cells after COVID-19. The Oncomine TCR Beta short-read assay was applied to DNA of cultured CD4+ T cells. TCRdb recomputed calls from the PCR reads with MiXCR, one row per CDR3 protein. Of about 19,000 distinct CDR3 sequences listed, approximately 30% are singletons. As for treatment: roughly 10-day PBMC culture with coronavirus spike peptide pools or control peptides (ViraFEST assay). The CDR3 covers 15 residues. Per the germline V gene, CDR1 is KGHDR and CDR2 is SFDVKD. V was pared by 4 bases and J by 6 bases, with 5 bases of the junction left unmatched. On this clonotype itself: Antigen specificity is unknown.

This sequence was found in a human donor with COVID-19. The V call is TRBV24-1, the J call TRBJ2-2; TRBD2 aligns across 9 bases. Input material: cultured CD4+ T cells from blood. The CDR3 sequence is CATSELSGGAGELFF. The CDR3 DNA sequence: TGTGCCACCAGTGAACTTAGCGGGGGCGCCGGGGAGCTGTTTTTT.